This record looks at one T cell receptor beta chain sequence and its context. This CDR3 has 14 residues. Per the germline V gene, CDR1 is SGHRS and CDR2 is YFSETQ. Trimming took 0 bases from V and 8 from J, leaving 14 bases between them. The entry originates in a study of T cell changes during pregnancy in multiple sclerosis. Clones were sequenced by immunoSEQ multiplex PCR, and TCRdb holds only the in-frame ones, with some missing. The repertoire has 50,000 or so clones, around 91% of them found once; the top ten carry just over 8%. The rearrangement links TRBV5-1 to TRBJ1-2; D is possibly TRBD1 (5 bases). Sequenced material: CD8+ T cells from peripheral blood mononuclear cells, taken in the second trimester of pregnancy. The clonotype originates from a female donor with multiple sclerosis, enrolled in a pregnancy study. The CDR3 spells CASSLARASKGYTF. CDR3 DNA: TGCGCCAGCAGCTTGGCCAGGGCCTCAAAGGGCTACACCTTC.